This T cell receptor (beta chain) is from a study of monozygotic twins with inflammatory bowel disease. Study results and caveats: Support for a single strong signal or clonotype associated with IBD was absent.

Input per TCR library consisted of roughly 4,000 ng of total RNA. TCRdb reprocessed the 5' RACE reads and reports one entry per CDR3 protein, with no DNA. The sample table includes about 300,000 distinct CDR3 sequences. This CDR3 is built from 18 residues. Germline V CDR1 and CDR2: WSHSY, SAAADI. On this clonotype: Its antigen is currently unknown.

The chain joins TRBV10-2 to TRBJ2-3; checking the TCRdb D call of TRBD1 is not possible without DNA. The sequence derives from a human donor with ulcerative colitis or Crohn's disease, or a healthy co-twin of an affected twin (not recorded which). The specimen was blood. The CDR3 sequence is CASRHYQGGGEGTDTQYF.